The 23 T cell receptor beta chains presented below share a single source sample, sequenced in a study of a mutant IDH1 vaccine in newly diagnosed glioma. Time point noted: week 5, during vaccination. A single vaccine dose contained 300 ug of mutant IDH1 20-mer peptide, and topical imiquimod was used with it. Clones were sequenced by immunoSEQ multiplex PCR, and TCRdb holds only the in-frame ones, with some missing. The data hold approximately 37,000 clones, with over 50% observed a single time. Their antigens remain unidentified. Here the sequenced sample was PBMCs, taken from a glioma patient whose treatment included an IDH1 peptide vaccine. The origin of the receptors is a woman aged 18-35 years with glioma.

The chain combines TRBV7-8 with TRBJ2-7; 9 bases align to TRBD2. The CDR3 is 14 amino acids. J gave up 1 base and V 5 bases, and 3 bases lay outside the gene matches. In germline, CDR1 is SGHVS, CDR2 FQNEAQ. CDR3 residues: CASSVTSGSYEQYF. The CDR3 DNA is TGTGCCAGCAGCGTTACTAGCGGGTCCTACGAGCAGTACTTC.

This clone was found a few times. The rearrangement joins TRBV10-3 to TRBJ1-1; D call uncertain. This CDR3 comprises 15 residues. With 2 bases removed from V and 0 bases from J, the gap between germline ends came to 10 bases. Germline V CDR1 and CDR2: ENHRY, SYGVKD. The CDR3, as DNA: TGTGCCATCAGTGAGAAGCGCACCTTGAACACTGAAGCTTTCTTT. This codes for CAISEKRTLNTEAFF.

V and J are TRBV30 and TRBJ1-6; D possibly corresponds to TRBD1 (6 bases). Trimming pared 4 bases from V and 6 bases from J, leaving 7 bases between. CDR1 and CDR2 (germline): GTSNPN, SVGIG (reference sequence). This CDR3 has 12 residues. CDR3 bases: TGTGCCTGGAAGGACAGTAATTCACCCCTCCACTTT. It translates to CAWKDSNSPLHF.

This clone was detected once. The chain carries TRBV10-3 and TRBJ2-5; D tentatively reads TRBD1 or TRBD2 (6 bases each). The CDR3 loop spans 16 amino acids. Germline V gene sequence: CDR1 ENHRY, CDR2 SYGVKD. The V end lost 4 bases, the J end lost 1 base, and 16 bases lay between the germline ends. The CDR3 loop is CAISGKGGTGQETQYF. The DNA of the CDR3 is TGTGCCATCAGTGGAAAGGGGGGCACGGGCCAAGAGACCCAGTACTTC.

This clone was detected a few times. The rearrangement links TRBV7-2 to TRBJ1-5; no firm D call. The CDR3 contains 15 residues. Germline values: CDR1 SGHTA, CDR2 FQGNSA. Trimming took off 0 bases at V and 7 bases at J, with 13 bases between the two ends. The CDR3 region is CASSLAAGGNQPQHF. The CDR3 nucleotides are TGTGCCAGCAGCTTAGCTGCTGGAGGGAACCAGCCCCAGCATTTT.

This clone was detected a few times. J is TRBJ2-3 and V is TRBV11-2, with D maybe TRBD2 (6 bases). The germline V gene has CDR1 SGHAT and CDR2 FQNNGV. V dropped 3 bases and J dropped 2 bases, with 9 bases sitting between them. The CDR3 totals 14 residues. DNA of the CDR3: TGTGCCAGCAGCTTTCTAGCGCACACAGATACGCAGTATTTT. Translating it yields CASSFLAHTDTQYF.

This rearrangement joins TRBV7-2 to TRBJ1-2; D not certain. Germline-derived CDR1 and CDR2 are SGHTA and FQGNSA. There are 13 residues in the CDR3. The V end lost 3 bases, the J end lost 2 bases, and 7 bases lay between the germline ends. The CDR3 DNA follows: TGTGCCAGCAGCTTGGTGGGAAACTATGGCTACACCTTC. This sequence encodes CASSLVGNYGYTF.

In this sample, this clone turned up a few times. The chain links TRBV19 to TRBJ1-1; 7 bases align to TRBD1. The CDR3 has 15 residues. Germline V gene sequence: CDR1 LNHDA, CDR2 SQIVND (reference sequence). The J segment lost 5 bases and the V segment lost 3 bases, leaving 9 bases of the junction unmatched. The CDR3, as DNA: TGTGCCAGTAGTATGGGCCCTGACAGGGCTACTGAAGCTTTCTTT. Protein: CASSMGPDRATEAFF.

CDR3 residues: CASSLTSYNEQFF. The CDR3, as DNA: TGTGCCAGCAGCTTAACAAGCTACAATGAGCAGTTCTTC. V and J are TRBV7-2 and TRBJ2-1; D is uncertain. The length of the CDR3 is 13 residues. The V end lost 2 bases, the J end lost 3 bases, and 5 bases lay between the germline ends. Germline V gene data show CDR1 as SGHTA and CDR2 as FQGNSA.

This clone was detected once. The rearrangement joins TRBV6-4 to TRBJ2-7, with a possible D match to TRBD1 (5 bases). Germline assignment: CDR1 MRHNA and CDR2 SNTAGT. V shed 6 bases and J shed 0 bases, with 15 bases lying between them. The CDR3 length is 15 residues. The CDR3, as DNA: TGTGCCAGCAGCCCAGGGAAAAGGGGCTCCTACGAGCAGTACTTC. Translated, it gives CASSPGKRGSYEQYF.

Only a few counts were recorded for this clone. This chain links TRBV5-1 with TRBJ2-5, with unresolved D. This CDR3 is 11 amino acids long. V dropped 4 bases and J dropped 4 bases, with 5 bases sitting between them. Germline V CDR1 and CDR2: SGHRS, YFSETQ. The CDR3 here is CASSLLETQYF. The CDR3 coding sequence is TGCGCCAGCAGCCTATTAGAGACCCAGTACTTC.

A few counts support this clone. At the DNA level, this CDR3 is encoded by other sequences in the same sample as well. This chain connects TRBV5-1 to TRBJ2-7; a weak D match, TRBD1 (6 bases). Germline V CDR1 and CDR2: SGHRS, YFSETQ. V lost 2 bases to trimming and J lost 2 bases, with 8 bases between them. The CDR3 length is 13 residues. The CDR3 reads CASSLTGTYEQYF. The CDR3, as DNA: TGCGCCAGCAGCTTAACAGGGACCTACGAGCAGTACTTC.

CDR3 DNA: TGTGCCAGCAGCCGGACAGGAAGGGAGACCCAGTACTTC. Its protein product is CASSRTGRETQYF. The chain joins TRBV27 to TRBJ2-5; 7 nucleotides match TRBD1. There are 13 residues in the CDR3. Germline V gene data show CDR1 as MNHEY and CDR2 as SMNVEV (reference sequence). J gave up 5 bases and V 6 bases, and 6 bases lay outside the gene matches.

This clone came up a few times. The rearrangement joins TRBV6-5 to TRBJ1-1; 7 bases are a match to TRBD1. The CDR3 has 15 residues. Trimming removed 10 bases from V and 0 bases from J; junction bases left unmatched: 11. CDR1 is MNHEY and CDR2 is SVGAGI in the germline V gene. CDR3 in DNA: TGTGCCACCGGGAGGGGACAGAACCTGAACACTGAAGCTTTCTTT. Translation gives CATGRGQNLNTEAFF.

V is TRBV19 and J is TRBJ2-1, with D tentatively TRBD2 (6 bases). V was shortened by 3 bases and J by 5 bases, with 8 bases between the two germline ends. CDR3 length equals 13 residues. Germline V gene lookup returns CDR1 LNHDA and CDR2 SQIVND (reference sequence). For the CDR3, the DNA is TGTGCCAGTAGTATCGGGAGAAACAATGAGCAGTTCTTC. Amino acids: CASSIGRNNEQFF.

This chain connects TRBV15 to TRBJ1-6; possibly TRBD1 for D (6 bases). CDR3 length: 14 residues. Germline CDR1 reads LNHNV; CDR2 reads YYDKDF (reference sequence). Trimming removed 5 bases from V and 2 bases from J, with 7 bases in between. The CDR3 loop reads CATSRTAYNSPLHF. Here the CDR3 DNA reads TGTGCCACCAGCCGGACAGCCTATAATTCACCCCTCCACTTT.

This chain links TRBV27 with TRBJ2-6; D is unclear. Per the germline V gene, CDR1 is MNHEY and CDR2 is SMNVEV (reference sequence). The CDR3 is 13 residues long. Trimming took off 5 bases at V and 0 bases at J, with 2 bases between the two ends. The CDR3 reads CASSLSGANVLTF. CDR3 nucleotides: TGTGCCAGCAGTCTCTCTGGGGCCAACGTCCTGACTTTC.

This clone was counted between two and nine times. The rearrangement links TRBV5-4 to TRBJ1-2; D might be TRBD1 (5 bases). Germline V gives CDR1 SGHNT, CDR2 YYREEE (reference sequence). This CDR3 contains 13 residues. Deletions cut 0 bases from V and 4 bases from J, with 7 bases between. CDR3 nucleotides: TGTGCCAGCAGCTTGGGACAGCTCTATGGCTACACCTTC. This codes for CASSLGQLYGYTF.

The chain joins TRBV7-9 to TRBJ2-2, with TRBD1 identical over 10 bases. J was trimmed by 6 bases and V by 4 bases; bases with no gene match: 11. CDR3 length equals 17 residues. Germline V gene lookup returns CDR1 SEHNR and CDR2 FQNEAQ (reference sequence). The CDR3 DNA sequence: TGTGCCAGCAGCTCGAATGACAGGGGGCATAGGTCCGGGGAGCTGTTTTTT. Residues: CASSSNDRGHRSGELFF.

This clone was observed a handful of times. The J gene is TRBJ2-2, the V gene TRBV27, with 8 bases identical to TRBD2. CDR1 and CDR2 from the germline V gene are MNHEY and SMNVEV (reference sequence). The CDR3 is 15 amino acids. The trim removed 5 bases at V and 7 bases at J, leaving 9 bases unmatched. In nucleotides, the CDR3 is TGTGCCAGCAGTCTCCGACTGGGACTAGGCGGGGAGCTGTTTTTT. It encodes CASSLRLGLGGELFF.

DNA of the CDR3: TGTGCCAGCAGTTTCGCAGCGGCATCTGAAAAACTGTTTTTT. This sequence encodes CASSFAAASEKLFF. The genes are TRBV27 and TRBJ1-4, with D hard to call. CDR1 and CDR2 from the germline V gene are MNHEY and SMNVEV (reference sequence). The V and J ends lost 3 bases and 7 bases respectively, with 12 bases between them. The CDR3 totals 14 residues.

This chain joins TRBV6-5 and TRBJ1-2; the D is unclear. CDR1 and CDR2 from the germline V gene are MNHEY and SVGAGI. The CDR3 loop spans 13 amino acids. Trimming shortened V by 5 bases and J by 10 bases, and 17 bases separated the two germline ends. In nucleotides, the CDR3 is TGTGCCAGCAGTGACGGGTCCATTCGGGACTACACCTTC. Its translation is CASSDGSIRDYTF.

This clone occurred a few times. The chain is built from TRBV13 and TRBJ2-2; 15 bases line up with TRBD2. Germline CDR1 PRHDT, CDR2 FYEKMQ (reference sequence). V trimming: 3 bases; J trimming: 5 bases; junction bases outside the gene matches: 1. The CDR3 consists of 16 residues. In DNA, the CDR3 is TGTGCCAGCAGCTTCGGGACTAGCGGGGGGACCGGGGAGCTGTTTTTT. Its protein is CASSFGTSGGTGELFF.